A single T cell receptor beta chain is shown here with its context. This sample was taken from a study of T-cell reconstitution after alpha-beta-depleted transplantation in children. During its preparation, the TCRbeta library received unique molecular identifiers. TCRdb processed the PCR reads anew with MiXCR; each CDR3 protein has one entry. The repertoire consists of hundreds of thousands of distinct CDR3 sequences, with 15% to 20% occurring once and the leading ten covering 3% to 4%. Germline values: CDR1 SGHTA, CDR2 FQGTGA. CDR3 length equals 13 residues. V shed 2 bases and J 10 bases; nucleotides not matched to a gene: 4.

The sample here was PBMCs from the stem cell graft donor, taken from the stem cell graft. This clonotype was sampled from a human donor who donated a stem cell graft to a child with acute lymphoblastic leukemia. V gene TRBV7-3 combines with J gene TRBJ2-1; 8 bases match TRBD1. Here the CDR3 reads CASSLGPGGEQFF. CDR3 bases: TGTGCCAGCAGCTTAGGGCCAGGGGGCGAGCAGTTCTTC.